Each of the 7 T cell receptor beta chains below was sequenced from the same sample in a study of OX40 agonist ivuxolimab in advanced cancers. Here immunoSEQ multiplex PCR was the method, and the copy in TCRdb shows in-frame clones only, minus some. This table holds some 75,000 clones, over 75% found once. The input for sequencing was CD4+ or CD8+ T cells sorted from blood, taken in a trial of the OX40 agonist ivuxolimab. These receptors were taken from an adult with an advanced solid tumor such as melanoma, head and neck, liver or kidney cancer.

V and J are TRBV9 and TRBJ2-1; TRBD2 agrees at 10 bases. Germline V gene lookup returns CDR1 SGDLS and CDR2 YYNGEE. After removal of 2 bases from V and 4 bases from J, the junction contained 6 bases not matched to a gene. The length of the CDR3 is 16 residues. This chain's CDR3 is CASSVFSGRYYNEQFF. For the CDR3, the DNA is TGTGCCAGCAGCGTCTTTAGCGGGAGGTATTACAATGAGCAGTTCTTC.

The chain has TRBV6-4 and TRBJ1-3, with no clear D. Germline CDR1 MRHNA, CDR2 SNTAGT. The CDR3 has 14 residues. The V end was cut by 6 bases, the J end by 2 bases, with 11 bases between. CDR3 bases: TGTGCCAGCAGCGCCCAGGCTACTGGAAACACCATATATTTT. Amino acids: CASSAQATGNTIYF.

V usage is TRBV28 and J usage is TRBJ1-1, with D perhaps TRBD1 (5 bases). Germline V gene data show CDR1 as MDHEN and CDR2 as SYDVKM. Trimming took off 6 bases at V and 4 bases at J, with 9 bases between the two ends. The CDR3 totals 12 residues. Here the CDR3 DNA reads TGTGCCAGCAGCGCGGGGGGCACTGAAGCTTTCTTT. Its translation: CASSAGGTEAFF.

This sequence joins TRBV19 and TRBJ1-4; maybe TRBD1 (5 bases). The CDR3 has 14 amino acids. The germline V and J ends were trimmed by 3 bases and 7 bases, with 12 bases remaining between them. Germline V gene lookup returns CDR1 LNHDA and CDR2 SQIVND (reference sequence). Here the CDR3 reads CASSIYRRGEKLFF. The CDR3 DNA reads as TGTGCCAGTAGTATTTACAGGAGGGGTGAAAAACTGTTTTTT.

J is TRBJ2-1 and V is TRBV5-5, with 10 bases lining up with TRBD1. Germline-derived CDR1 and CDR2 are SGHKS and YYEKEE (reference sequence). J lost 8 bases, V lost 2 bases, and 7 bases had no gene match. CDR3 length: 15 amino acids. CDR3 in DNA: TGTGCCAGCAGCTTACTCCGGGACAGGGGCCATGAGCAGTTCTTC. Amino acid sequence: CASSLLRDRGHEQFF.

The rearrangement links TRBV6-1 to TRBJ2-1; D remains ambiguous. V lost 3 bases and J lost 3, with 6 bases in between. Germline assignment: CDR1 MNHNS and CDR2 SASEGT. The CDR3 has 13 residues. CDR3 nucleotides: TGTGCCAGCAGTGAGCAAGACTACAATGAGCAGTTCTTC. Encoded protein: CASSEQDYNEQFF.

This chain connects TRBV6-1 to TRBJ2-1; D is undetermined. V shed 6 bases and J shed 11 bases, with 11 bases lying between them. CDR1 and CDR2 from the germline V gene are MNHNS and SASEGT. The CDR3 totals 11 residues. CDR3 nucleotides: TGTGCCAGCAGCCGCGTCGAGAAGCAGTTCTTC. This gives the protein CASSRVEKQFF.